This TCR beta chain came from a study of glioma-infiltrating T cells after dendritic cell vaccination. Study details: Samples are from glioblastoma patients in Phase I and II dendritic cell vaccine trials. Study-wide results and limits: The cohort had few patients with full blood and tumor sets.

The junction had 6 bases not matched to a gene; V was cut back by 0 bases and J by 4 bases. Germline loops: CDR1 SGDLS, CDR2 YYNGEE. The CDR3 spans 16 residues. TCRB CDR3 was amplified from 2 ug genomic DNA or less. Amplification used 60 V beta primers and 13 J beta primers. Sequenced by immunoSEQ multiplex PCR; TCRdb stores in-frame clones only, minus some. The profile shows tens of thousands of clones, 82% of them singletons. Of note for this clone: Its antigen remains unknown.

The chain combines TRBV9 with TRBJ2-1; 8 nucleotides align to TRBD2. The receptor's source is a human donor with glioblastoma. The source material was blood, sampled before dendritic cell vaccination. CDR3 protein: CASSVGTGGAYNEQFF. The CDR3, as DNA: TGTGCCAGCAGCGTAGGAACGGGGGGGGCTTACAATGAGCAGTTCTTC.